The clone carrying this TCR beta chain was counted between two and nine times. Antigen: not known. The entry originates in a study of T cells in narcolepsy. Study details: Enrolled donors included narcolepsy type 1 or type 2 patients and healthy controls.

General study findings and limits: In some patient and control memory CD4+ samples, autoreactive clones were absent. Healthy controls reportedly lacked the autoreactive clonotypes serially found in patients' blood.

Measured with immunoSEQ multiplex PCR; TCRdb has only the in-frame clones, and not every one. Of about 35,000 clones listed, 65% to 85% are singletons. The CDR3 runs 15 residues. The germline V gene has CDR1 LNHDA and CDR2 SQIVND (reference sequence). J was trimmed by 4 bases and V by 7 bases; bases with no gene match: 9. Sequenced input: memory (CD45RA-) CD4+ T cells from blood. The chain couples TRBV19 to TRBJ2-2, with 7 bases fitting TRBD2. This sequence originates from a human donor in good health. The CDR3 DNA is TGTGCCAGTACCCCCGGGGGGTTCGGCACCGGGGAGCTGTTTTTT. It translates to CASTPGGFGTGELFF. Combining the CDR3 with reference TRBV19 and TRBJ2-2 gives the whole variable domain DGGITQSPKYLFRKEGQNVTLSCEQNLNHDAMYWYRQDPGQGLRLIYYSQIVNDFQKGDIAEGYSVSREKKESFPLTVTSAQKNPTAFYLCASTPGGFGTGELFFGEGSRLTVL.